These 31 T cell receptor beta chains were all obtained from the same sample, sequenced in a study of CD8 T cells in ankylosing spondylitis. General observations from the study: Characteristic, it appeared, of ankylosing spondylitis blood was a TCR beta motif of about eight highly homologous variants.

TCRdb analysed the 5' RACE reads with MiXCR anew, one entry per CDR3 protein. The sample carries about 340,000 distinct CDR3 sequences, 7.5% to 9% recorded once. These receptors are not linked to any known antigen. Sequenced sample: blood, either unsorted or a sorted T cell fraction (not recorded which). The receptor set was obtained from a male donor with ankylosing spondylitis.

This clonotype showed up just a few times. The chain links TRBV5-5 to TRBJ1-5; the D gene is possibly TRBD1 (5 bases). V lost 4 bases and J 6 bases, leaving 14 bases between the germline ends. The germline V gene has CDR1 SGHKS and CDR2 YYEKEE (reference sequence). This CDR3 is built from 14 residues. This CDR3 is CASSLFSGTQPQHF. The DNA of the CDR3 is TGTGCCAGCAGCCTCTTTTCAGGGACTCAGCCCCAGCATTTT. Combining the CDR3 with reference TRBV5-5 and TRBJ1-5 gives the whole variable domain DAGVTQSPTHLIKTRGQQVTLRCSPISGHKSVSWYQQVLGQGPQFIFQYYEKEERGRGNFPDRFSARQFPNYSSELNVNALLLGDSALYLCASSLFSGTQPQHFGDGTRLSIL.

This clonotype was seen many times. CDR3 DNA sequence: TGCAGCGTTGAAGTAGGCGGGGATGAAAAACTGTTTTTT. Translation gives CSVEVGGDEKLFF. This rearrangement joins TRBV29-1 to TRBJ1-4, with D unclear. CDR1 SQVTM and CDR2 ANQGSEA come from the germline V gene. The CDR3 totals 13 residues. Trimming removed 1 base from V and 6 bases from J, with 9 bases in between.

This clonotype has a count of ten or more. The chain is built from TRBV9 and TRBJ2-2, with TRBD2 identical over 9 bases. The germline V gene encodes CDR1 SGDLS and CDR2 YYNGEE. The V and J ends lost 2 bases and 1 base, in that order; junction bases with no gene match: 3. The CDR3 length is 16 residues. The CDR3 region has the DNA TGTGCCAGCAGCGTTGCGGGAGGGGGGAACACCGGGGAGCTGTTTTTT. This codes for CASSVAGGGNTGELFF.

This clonotype was counted between two and nine times. The chain employs TRBV12-3 or TRBV12-4 and TRBJ2-1, with a tentative D call TRBD2 (6 bases). With 2 bases removed from V and 8 bases from J, the gap between germline ends came to 16 bases. The CDR3 is 15 amino acids. As DNA, the CDR3 is TGTGCCAGCAGTTTATTCGGGGGAGTCCCGTATGAGCAGTTCTTC. Amino acids: CASSLFGGVPYEQFF.

This clonotype was detected a few times. This chain links TRBV14 with TRBJ2-7, with a tentative D call TRBD1 (6 bases). V was trimmed by 0 bases and J by 7 bases, leaving 19 bases between them. This CDR3 spans 16 amino acids. The V gene's germline CDR1 is SGHDN and CDR2 FVKESK. In nucleotides, the CDR3 is TGTGCCAGCAGCCAAGACGTTGGTGTCAGGGGAGAAGAGCAGTACTTC. Its translation: CASSQDVGVRGEEQYF. The whole variable domain, remainder taken from reference TRBV14 and TRBJ2-7, is EAGVTQFPSHSVIEKGQTVTLRCDPISGHDNLYWYRRVMGKEIKFLLHFVKESKQDESGMPNNRFLAERTGGTYSTLKVQPAELEDSGVYFCASSQDVGVRGEEQYFGPGTRLTVT.

This chain uses TRBV19 with TRBJ2-2; tentative D call: TRBD1 (6 bases). Trimming removed 9 bases at V and 8 bases at J, with 16 bases between. The CDR3 runs to 13 residues. Germline CDR1 LNHDA, CDR2 SQIVND (reference sequence). In DNA form, the CDR3 reads TGTGCCAGCCGTCGTCAGGGGATAGGGGAGCTGTTTTTT. This gives the protein CASRRQGIGELFF.

The chain recombines TRBV7-8 with TRBJ2-5; the match to TRBD1 covers 8 bases. V was clipped by 3 bases and J by 5 bases; unmatched bases: 8. This CDR3 comprises 15 residues. The germline CDR1 and CDR2 sequences are SGHVS and FQNEAQ. DNA for the CDR3: TGTGCCAGCAGCTTCGTCGGACAGGGTCGGGAGACCCAGTACTTC. Translation: CASSFVGQGRETQYF.

A remark on this clonotype: A read error may produce the germline difference seen at one junction end. The gene calls are TRBV7-7 and TRBJ2-3; weak D call: TRBD2 (6 bases). The germline CDR1 and CDR2 sequences are SSHAT and FNYEAQ (reference sequence). This CDR3 has 14 amino acids. The DNA of the CDR3 is TGTGCTAGCAGCAGACTAGACCCCCAAGATACGCAGTATTTT. Translating it yields CASSRLDPQDTQYF.

This clonotype was seen at least ten times. This chain joins TRBV5-6 and TRBJ2-1; D is ambiguous. Germline V CDR1 and CDR2: SGHDT, YYEEEE. This CDR3 comprises 11 residues. The germline V and J ends were trimmed by 5 bases and 9 bases, with 9 bases remaining between them. CDR3 in amino acids: CASSRLSEQFF. In nucleotides, the CDR3 is TGTGCCAGCAGTCGTTTGAGTGAGCAGTTCTTC.

This clonotype was picked up a small number of times. The chain joins TRBV20-1 to TRBJ2-1; 7 bases are a match to TRBD2. The CDR3 sequence is 15 residues long. Looked up from germline, CDR1 is DFQATT and CDR2 is SNEGSKA (reference sequence). As DNA, the CDR3 is TGCATTTCCGTAGCTGAGGGAGGGCCTAGGAATGAGCAGTTCTTC. This sequence encodes CISVAEGGPRNEQFF.

This clonotype was counted only a few times. The chain couples TRBV28 to TRBJ1-1; 7 bases map to TRBD1. Germline loops: CDR1 MDHEN, CDR2 SYDVKM. The junction had 16 bases not matched to a gene; V was cut back by 6 bases and J by 6 bases. This CDR3 has 16 residues. The CDR3 reads CASSGPPRQGDPEAFF. CDR3 DNA sequence: TGTGCCAGCAGCGGCCCTCCTCGACAGGGTGATCCTGAAGCTTTCTTT.

The sample holds a few counts of this clonotype. The rearrangement uses TRBV29-1 and TRBJ2-1; 11 bases fit TRBD1. The CDR3 consists of 15 residues. Germline V CDR1 and CDR2: SQVTM, ANQGSEA. V shed 0 bases, J shed 6 bases, and the junction held 4 bases outside the gene matches. Here the CDR3 reads CSVEEKGQGVNEQFF. The CDR3 DNA sequence: TGCAGCGTTGAAGAAAAGGGACAGGGGGTCAATGAGCAGTTCTTC.

This clonotype turned up a few times. This sequence joins TRBV12-3 or TRBV12-4 and TRBJ2-3, with D unclear. There are 13 residues in the CDR3. V lost 5 bases and J 6 bases, leaving 12 bases between the germline ends. CDR3 sequence (DNA): TGTGCCAGCAGTCCCCTCTTAGGGGATACGCAGTATTTT. Translating it yields CASSPLLGDTQYF.

On this clonotype: The germline gene is not matched at one end of the junction; a read error may be the cause. V and J are TRBV3-1 and TRBJ2-3, with 7 positions matching TRBD1. The CDR3 consists of 11 residues. The V gene's germline CDR1 is LGHDT and CDR2 YNNKEL (reference sequence). The CDR3 nucleotides are TGTGCCAGCAGCCTCCGGGACAGCACACATTTT. It translates to CASSLRDSTHF.

There are a few counts of this clonotype. V and J are TRBV6-5 and TRBJ2-7, with TRBD2 matching over 10 bases. V dropped 0 bases and J dropped 5; count of bases not matched to a gene: 4. The germline CDR1 and CDR2 sequences are MNHEY and SVGAGI. The CDR3 covers 15 residues. The CDR3 here is CASSYSPSGSHEQYF. The DNA for the CDR3 is TGTGCCAGCAGTTACTCGCCTAGCGGGAGCCACGAGCAGTACTTC.

The rearrangement joins TRBV6-1 to TRBJ2-2; 12 bases agree with TRBD2. Per germline, CDR1 MNHNS and CDR2 SASEGT. This CDR3 is built from 15 residues. The V segment lost 8 bases and the J segment 3 bases; nucleotides outside the gene matches: 4. The CDR3 DNA is TGTGCCAGCCGACGACTAGCGGGAGACACCGGGGAGCTGTTTTTT. This encodes CASRRLAGDTGELFF.

The chain carries TRBV29-1 and TRBJ2-2, with a tentative D call TRBD2 (6 bases). V was cut by 0 bases and J by 5 bases, with 10 bases left in between. Germline CDR1 and CDR2: SQVTM and ANQGSEA. CDR3 length equals 14 residues. CDR3 region: CSVEDTAGTGELFF. Written as DNA, the CDR3 is TGCAGCGTTGAAGACACCGCGGGGACCGGGGAGCTGTTTTTT.

Ten or more counts support this clonotype. This chain joins TRBV5-1 and TRBJ2-1; TRBD2 aligns across 12 bases. With V trimmed by 4 bases and J by 4 bases, 6 bases remained unmatched. This CDR3 is 16 amino acids long. Looked up from germline, CDR1 is SGHRS and CDR2 is YFSETQ. The CDR3 loop reads CASSPLTSGRYNEQFF. CDR3 in DNA: TGCGCCAGCAGCCCACTTACTAGCGGGAGGTACAATGAGCAGTTCTTC.

This clonotype was recorded a few times. This chain links TRBV6-1 with TRBJ1-1, with D perhaps matching TRBD1 (5 bases). Germline V lookup: CDR1 MNHNS, CDR2 SASEGT. The CDR3 is 15 residues long. Trimming removed 6 bases from V and 5 bases from J, with 19 bases in between. The CDR3 DNA reads TGTGCCAGCAGCTCAAGGGCGGGGTGGGGGACTGAAGCTTTCTTT. Protein product: CASSSRAGWGTEAFF.

The sample holds a few counts of this clonotype. The rearrangement uses TRBV4-1 and TRBJ2-1, with TRBD2 identical over 12 bases. With 4 bases clipped from V and 5 bases from J, the junction kept 15 bases outside the gene matches. This CDR3 has 19 amino acids. Germline-derived CDR1 and CDR2 are MGHRA and YSYEKL. The CDR3 bases are TGCGCCAGCAGCCTAAGGACTAGCGGGATGAGGGCTCGGGACAATGAGCAGTTCTTC. It codes for CASSLRTSGMRARDNEQFF.

This clonotype was detected many times. CDR3 sequence: CSVEPLGRTDTQYF. The CDR3 bases are TGCAGCGTTGAACCCCTTGGGCGCACAGATACGCAGTATTTT. The chain joins TRBV29-1 to TRBJ2-3; unclear D gene. Germline V gene data show CDR1 as SQVTM and CDR2 as ANQGSEA. V was clipped by 2 bases and J by 1 base, with 10 bases between them. The CDR3 loop spans 14 amino acids.

This clonotype has just a few counts. The chain employs TRBV5-6 and TRBJ2-5; TRBD1 aligns across 9 bases. Germline V CDR1 and CDR2: SGHDT, YYEEEE. The CDR3 consists of 18 residues. Trimming removed 4 bases from V and 4 bases from J; junction bases left unmatched: 17. The DNA for the CDR3 is TGTGCCAGCAGCGCAAGACAGGGGGTATTGCTGGTAGCAGAGACCCAGTACTTC. It encodes CASSARQGVLLVAETQYF.

The rearrangement uses TRBV11-1 and TRBJ2-2, with TRBD2 matching over 8 bases. The germline V gene has CDR1 SGHAT and CDR2 FQDESV (reference sequence). The J segment lost 4 bases and the V segment lost 5 bases, leaving 9 bases of the junction unmatched. This CDR3 is 16 amino acids long. The CDR3 region has the DNA TGTGCCAGCAGCGCCCGCCGGGGGGGGGTCACCGGGGAGCTGTTTTTT. Translation: CASSARRGGVTGELFF.

The chain couples TRBV12-3 or TRBV12-4 to TRBJ1-1; tentatively, D is TRBD1 (6 bases). This CDR3 comprises 15 residues. Trimming left V 7 bases short and J 5 bases short, with 20 bases between. The CDR3 protein is CASTPGGRVRTEAFF. The CDR3 DNA is TGTGCCAGCACCCCTGGGGGGCGAGTACGAACTGAAGCTTTCTTT.

Only a few counts were recorded for this clonotype. The chain employs TRBV28 and TRBJ2-7; D is unclear. Trimming took off 7 bases at V and 4 bases at J, with 8 bases between the two ends. Germline CDR1 and CDR2: MDHEN and SYDVKM. This CDR3 has 11 residues. The CDR3 region has the DNA TGTGCCAGCACCAATCGTTACGAGCAGTACTTC. It codes for CASTNRYEQYF.

This clonotype was observed a handful of times. The rearrangement uses TRBV18 and TRBJ1-6; D remains ambiguous. The V end lost 3 bases, the J end lost 2 bases, and 11 bases lay between the germline ends. The CDR3 consists of 16 residues. Germline V CDR1 and CDR2: KGHSH, LQKENI. CDR3 region: CASSPSGSTYNSPLHF. Here the CDR3 DNA reads TGTGCCAGCTCACCGTCCGGGAGCACCTATAATTCACCCCTCCACTTT.

This clonotype occurred many times. The genes are TRBV7-3 and TRBJ2-7; 7 nucleotides agree with TRBD2. The germline V gene has CDR1 SGHTA and CDR2 FQGTGA. The CDR3 sequence is 15 residues long. Trimming cost V 2 bases and J 5 bases; bases outside gene matches: 9. The CDR3 DNA follows: TGTGCCAGCAGCTTAGGGGGTGCGGGAGAAAACGAGCAGTACTTC. Translated, it gives CASSLGGAGENEQYF.

The genes are TRBV27 and TRBJ2-7; 14 bases line up with TRBD2. This CDR3 has 14 amino acids. In germline, CDR1 is MNHEY, CDR2 SMNVEV (reference sequence). J was trimmed by 6 bases and V by 4 bases; bases with no gene match: 2. CDR3 region: CASSSGLAGAEQYF. The CDR3, as DNA: TGTGCCAGCAGTTCGGGACTAGCGGGAGCCGAGCAGTACTTC.

This clonotype was counted ten times or more. For the CDR3, the DNA is TGTGCCAGCAGCTCGGGAACCGGGGAGCTGTTTTTT. This sequence encodes CASSSGTGELFF. The chain couples TRBV25-1 to TRBJ2-2, with D perhaps TRBD2 (5 bases). The germline CDR1 and CDR2 sequences are MGHDK and SYGVNS. The CDR3 length is 12 residues. The V end was cut by 6 bases, the J end by 5 bases, with 7 bases between.

This clonotype was detected ten times or more. This chain joins TRBV5-6 and TRBJ2-3; TRBD2 agrees at 14 bases. The CDR3 sequence is 20 residues long. CDR1 is SGHDT and CDR2 is YYEEEE in the germline V gene. Trimming cost V 4 bases and J 6 bases; bases outside gene matches: 19. The CDR3 region has the DNA TGTGCCAGCAGCCGCTTGGTGTTCGAGACTAGCGGGAGGGCTAGTGATACGCAGTATTTT. As protein: CASSRLVFETSGRASDTQYF.

The chain combines TRBV5-1 with TRBJ2-7, with 11 bases fitting TRBD2. Germline V gives CDR1 SGHRS, CDR2 YFSETQ. The CDR3 contains 15 residues. The trim removed 4 bases at V and 2 bases at J, leaving 5 bases unmatched. CDR3 loop: CASSTGTSGTYEQYF. CDR3 nucleotides: TGCGCCAGCAGCACCGGGACTAGCGGAACCTACGAGCAGTACTTC.